These 6 T cell receptor beta chains came from one sample sequenced in a study of T cell responses to AZD1222 COVID-19 vaccine. Repertoires were generated with immunoSEQ multiplex PCR, while TCRdb's copy carries only in-frame clones and drops some. The table records tens of thousands of clones, 75% to 90% of them present only once. This sample comprised peripheral blood, obtained on day 0 of AZD1222 vaccination. The receptors were sampled from an adult in good health.

This rearrangement joins TRBV19 to TRBJ2-5; a weak D match, TRBD1 (6 bases). The CDR3 extends over 15 amino acids. Deletions cut 7 bases from V and 8 bases from J, with 23 bases between. Germline V gene lookup returns CDR1 LNHDA and CDR2 SQIVND (reference sequence). The CDR3: CASTRDPGAGATQYF. The CDR3 DNA is TGTGCCAGTACCCGTGACCCCGGGGCAGGGGCAACCCAGTACTTC.

This sequence joins TRBV7-3 and TRBJ2-2, with D possibly matching TRBD1 (5 bases). The CDR3 is 14 amino acids. Germline CDR1 SGHTA, CDR2 FQGTGA. V lost 6 bases and J 6 bases, leaving 14 bases between the germline ends. The CDR3, as DNA: TGTGCCAGCAGGGGGTCAGGGTTGGCCGGGGAGCTGTTTTTT. Amino acids: CASRGSGLAGELFF.

V gene TRBV3-1 (or the pseudogene TRBV3-2) combines with J gene TRBJ1-4; TRBD1 might be the D (5 bases). Trimming took 1 base from V and 8 from J, leaving 14 bases between them. The CDR3 consists of 15 residues. From germline, CDR1 is LGHDT and CDR2 YNNKEL (reference sequence). The CDR3 DNA reads as TGTGCCAGCAGCCAAGTATCCCAGGGCAGCGAAAAACTGTTTTTT. Residues: CASSQVSQGSEKLFF.

The CDR3 loop reads CASSLVGGSYNEQFF. CDR3 nucleotide sequence: TGTGCCAGCAGCTTAGTGGGCGGGAGTTACAATGAGCAGTTCTTC. The chain is built from TRBV11-2 and TRBJ2-1, with 7 bases that match TRBD2. Germline V gene lookup returns CDR1 SGHAT and CDR2 FQNNGV. CDR3 length equals 15 residues. V was pared by 1 base and J by 4 bases, with 4 bases of the junction left unmatched. The variable domain in full, with the rest retrieved from reference TRBV11-2 and TRBJ2-1, is EAGVAQSPRYKIIEKRQSVAFWCNPISGHATLYWYQQILGQGPKLLIQFQNNGVVDDSQLPKDRFSAERLKGVDSTLKIQPAKLEDSAVYLCASSLVGGSYNEQFFGPGTRLTVL.

In its sample, this clone was seen once. The chain employs TRBV28 and TRBJ1-2; 7 positions agree with TRBD1. The germline CDR1 and CDR2 sequences are MDHEN and SYDVKM. This CDR3 is 16 amino acids long. With V trimmed by 11 bases and J by 4 bases, 19 bases remained unmatched. CDR3 sequence reads: CAVEGGTGGKLYGYTF. The CDR3 DNA sequence: TGTGCCGTAGAAGGGGGCACGGGTGGTAAACTCTATGGCTACACCTTC.

The CDR3 loop is CASSRLGQGGFTGNTIYF. In nucleotides, the CDR3 is TGCGCCAGCAGCCGTCTCGGACAGGGGGGATTTACTGGAAACACCATATATTTT. The chain has TRBV5-1 and TRBJ1-3; 10 bases line up with TRBD1. Per the germline V gene, CDR1 is SGHRS and CDR2 is YFSETQ. The CDR3 totals 18 residues. Trimming cost V 4 bases and J 2 bases; bases outside gene matches: 12. The whole variable domain, remainder taken from reference TRBV5-1 and TRBJ1-3, is KAGVTQTPRYLIKTRGQQVTLSCSPISGHRSVSWYQQTPGQGLQFLFEYFSETQRNKGNFPGRFSGRQFSNSRSEMNVSTLELGDSALYLCASSRLGQGGFTGNTIYFGEGSWLTVV.